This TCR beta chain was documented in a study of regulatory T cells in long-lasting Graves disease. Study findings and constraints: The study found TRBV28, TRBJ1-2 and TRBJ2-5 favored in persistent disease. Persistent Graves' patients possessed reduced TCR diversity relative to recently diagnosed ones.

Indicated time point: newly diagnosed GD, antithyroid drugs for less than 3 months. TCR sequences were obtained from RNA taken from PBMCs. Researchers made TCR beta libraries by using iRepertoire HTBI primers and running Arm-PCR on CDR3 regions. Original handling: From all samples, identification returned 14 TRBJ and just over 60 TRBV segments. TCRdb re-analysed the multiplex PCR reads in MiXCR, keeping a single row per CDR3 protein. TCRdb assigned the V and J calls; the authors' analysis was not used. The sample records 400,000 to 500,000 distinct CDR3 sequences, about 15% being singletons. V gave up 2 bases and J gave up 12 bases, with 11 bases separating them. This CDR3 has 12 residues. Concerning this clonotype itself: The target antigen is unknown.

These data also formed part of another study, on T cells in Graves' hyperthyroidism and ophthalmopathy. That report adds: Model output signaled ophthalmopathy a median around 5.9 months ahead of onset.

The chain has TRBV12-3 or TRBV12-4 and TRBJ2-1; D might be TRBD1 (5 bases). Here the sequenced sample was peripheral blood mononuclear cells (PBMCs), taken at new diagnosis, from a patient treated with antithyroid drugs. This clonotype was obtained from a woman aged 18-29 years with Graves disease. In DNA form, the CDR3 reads TGTGCCAGCAGTTTATGGGGCGTAGGGCAGTTCTTC. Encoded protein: CASSLWGVGQFF.